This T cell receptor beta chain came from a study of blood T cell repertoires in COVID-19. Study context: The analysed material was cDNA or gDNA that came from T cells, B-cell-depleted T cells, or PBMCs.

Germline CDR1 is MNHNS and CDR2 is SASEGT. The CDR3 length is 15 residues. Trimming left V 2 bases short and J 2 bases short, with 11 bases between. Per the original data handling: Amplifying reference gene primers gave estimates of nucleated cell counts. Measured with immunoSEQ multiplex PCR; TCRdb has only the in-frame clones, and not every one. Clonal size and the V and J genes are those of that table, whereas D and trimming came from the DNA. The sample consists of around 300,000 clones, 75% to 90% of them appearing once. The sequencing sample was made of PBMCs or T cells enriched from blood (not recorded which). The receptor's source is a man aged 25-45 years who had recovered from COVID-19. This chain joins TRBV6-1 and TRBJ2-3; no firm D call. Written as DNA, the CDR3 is TGTGCCAGCAGTGAAATAGCTACCCACACAGATACGCAGTATTTT. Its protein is CASSEIATHTDTQYF.